The source of this T cell receptor (beta chain) is a study of blood T cell repertoires in COVID-19. Turning to the study itself: Researchers got acute and convalescent COVID-19 samples from the United States, Italy and Spain.

The data were produced by immunoSEQ multiplex PCR, yet TCRdb's version contains in-frame clones alone and is incomplete. The table shows some 130,000 clones, with approximately 80% occurring only once. Germline lookup yields CDR1 DFQATT and CDR2 SNEGSKA (reference sequence). The CDR3 runs to 11 residues. Trimming cost V 3 bases and J 8 bases, with 10 bases left between them. The J gene is TRBJ1-1, the V gene TRBV20-1; D not resolved. The sequence was collected from a man aged 40-55 years with active or convalescent COVID-19. The sequencing sample was made of peripheral blood. As DNA, the CDR3 is TGCAGTGCTAGTGTGGCGGCGGAAGCTTTCTTT. Its translation is CSASVAAEAFF.